The clone carrying this T cell receptor beta chain was seen more than once but under ten times. Its antigen remains unknown. Each CDR3 protein is one row after TCRdb ran MiXCR on the 5' RACE reads. The sample yields some 1,700,000 distinct CDR3 sequences, around 33% seen once. This sample is part of a study of identical twins. Study-wide results and caveats: Carriage of fewer insertions was seen in abundant cord blood beta clonotypes, whereas memory repertoires showed none.

J lost 2 bases, V lost 3 bases, and 2 bases had no gene match. CDR1 ENHRY and CDR2 SYGVKD come from the germline V gene. This CDR3 has 14 residues. The material sequenced was cord blood. The sequence was obtained from a newborn girl in good health. The chain combines TRBV10-3 with TRBJ2-7; TRBD1 aligns across 9 bases. CDR3 sequence: CAISDGTGTYEQYF. The CDR3 nucleotides read TGTGCCATCAGTGACGGGACAGGGACCTACGAGCAGTACTTC.